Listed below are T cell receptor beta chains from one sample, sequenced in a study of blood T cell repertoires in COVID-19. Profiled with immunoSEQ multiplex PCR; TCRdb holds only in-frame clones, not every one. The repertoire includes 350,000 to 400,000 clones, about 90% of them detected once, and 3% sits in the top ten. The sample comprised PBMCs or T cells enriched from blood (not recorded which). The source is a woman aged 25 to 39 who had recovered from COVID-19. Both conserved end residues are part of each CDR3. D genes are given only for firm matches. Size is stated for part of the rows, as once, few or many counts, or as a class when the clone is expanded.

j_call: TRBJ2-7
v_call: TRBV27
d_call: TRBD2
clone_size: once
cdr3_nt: TGTGCCAGCAGTTTGGGGGTGACTAGCGGGATGATCGAGCAGTACTTC
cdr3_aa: CASSLGVTSGMIEQYF

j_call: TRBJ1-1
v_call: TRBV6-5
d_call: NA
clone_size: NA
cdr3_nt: TGTGCCAGCATCGGGATGAACACTGAAGCTTTCTTT
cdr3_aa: CASIGMNTEAFF

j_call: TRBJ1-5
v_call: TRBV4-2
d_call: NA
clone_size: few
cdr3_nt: TGTGCCAGCAGCCCGAATAATTTAGGGGCTCAGCCCCAGCATTTT
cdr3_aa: CASSPNNLGAQPQHF

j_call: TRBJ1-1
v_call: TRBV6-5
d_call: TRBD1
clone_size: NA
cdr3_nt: TGTGCCAGCAGTTGGGACAGGGGTTCAGGGGACACTGAAGCTTTCTTT
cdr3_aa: CASSWDRGSGDTEAFF

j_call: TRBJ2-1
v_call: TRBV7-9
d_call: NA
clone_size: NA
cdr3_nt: TGTGCCAGCAGCTCGCTAGACAATGAGCAGTTCTTC
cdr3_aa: CASSSLDNEQFF

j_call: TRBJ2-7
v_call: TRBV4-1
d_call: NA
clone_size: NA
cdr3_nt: TGCGCCAGCAGCCAAGATCCTGGAGTAACCTACGAGCAGTACTTC
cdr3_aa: CASSQDPGVTYEQYF

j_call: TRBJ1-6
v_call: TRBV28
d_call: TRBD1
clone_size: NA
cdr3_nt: TGTGCCAGCAGCCGCGGGACAGCATATAATTCACCCCTCCACTTT
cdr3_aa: CASSRGTAYNSPLHF

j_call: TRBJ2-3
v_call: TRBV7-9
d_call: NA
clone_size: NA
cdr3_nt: TGTGCCAGCAGCTTCAGGGCGGATACGCAGTATTTT
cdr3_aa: CASSFRADTQYF

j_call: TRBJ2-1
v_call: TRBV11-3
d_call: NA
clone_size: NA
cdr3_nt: TGTGCCAGCAGCTTAGGGGACACGAATTACAATGAGCAGTTCTTC
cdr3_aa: CASSLGDTNYNEQFF

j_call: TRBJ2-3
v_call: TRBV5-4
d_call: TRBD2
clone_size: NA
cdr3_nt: TGTGCCAGCACCGCGGCTAGCGGGAGCACAGATACGCAGTATTTT
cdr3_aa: CASTAASGSTDTQYF

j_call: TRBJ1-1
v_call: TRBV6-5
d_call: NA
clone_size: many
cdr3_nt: TGTGCCAGCAGTTTAAGGGGGAACACTGAAGCTTTCTTT
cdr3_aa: CASSLRGNTEAFF

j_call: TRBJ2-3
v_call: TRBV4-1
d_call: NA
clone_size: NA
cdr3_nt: TGCGCCAGCAGCCAAGATAACTATAACACAGATACGCAGTATTTT
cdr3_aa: CASSQDNYNTDTQYF

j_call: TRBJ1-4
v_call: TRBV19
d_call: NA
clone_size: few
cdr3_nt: TGTGCCAGTAGTACACCCCGCAGGGGTGGTAGTGAAAAACTGTTTTTT
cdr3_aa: CASSTPRRGGSEKLFF

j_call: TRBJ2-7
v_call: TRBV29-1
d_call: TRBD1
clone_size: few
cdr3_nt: TGCAGCGTACGCGGACAGGCCGGGTACTCCTACGAGCAGTACTTC
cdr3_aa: CSVRGQAGYSYEQYF

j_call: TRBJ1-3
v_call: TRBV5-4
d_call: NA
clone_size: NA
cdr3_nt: TGTGCCAGCAGCTTAGGAAAGGACTTCGTTGGAAACACCATATATTTT
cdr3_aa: CASSLGKDFVGNTIYF

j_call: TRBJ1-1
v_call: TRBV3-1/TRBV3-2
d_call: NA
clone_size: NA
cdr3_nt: TGTGCCAGCAGCCTCTCAGGCAGTTTGAACACTGAAGCTTTCTTT
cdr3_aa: CASSLSGSLNTEAFF

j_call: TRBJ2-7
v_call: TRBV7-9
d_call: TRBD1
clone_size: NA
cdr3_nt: TGTGCCAGCAGCTTAGGGGACAGGGAGTACGAGCAGTACTTC
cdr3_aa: CASSLGDREYEQYF

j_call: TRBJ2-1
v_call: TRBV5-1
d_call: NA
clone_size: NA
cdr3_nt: TGCGCCAGCAGCTTGGCCCCAGGGGATGAGCAGTTCTTC
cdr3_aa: CASSLAPGDEQFF

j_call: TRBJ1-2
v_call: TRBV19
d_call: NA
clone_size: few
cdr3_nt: TGTGCCAGTAGTATGCGAGGTAACTATGGCTACACCTTC
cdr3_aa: CASSMRGNYGYTF

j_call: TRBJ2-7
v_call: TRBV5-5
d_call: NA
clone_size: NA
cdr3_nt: TGTGCCAGCACCTTGGAGGCCCTGGGGCCCTACGAGCAGTACTTC
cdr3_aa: CASTLEALGPYEQYF

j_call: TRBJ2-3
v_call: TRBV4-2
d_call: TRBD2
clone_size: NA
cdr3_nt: TGTGCCAGCAGCCAAGATTTCCAGCGGGGGATCGATACGCAGTATTTT
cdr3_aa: CASSQDFQRGIDTQYF

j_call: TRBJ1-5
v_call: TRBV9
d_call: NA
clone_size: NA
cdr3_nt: TGTGCCAGCATCCAACCAGACGGCGGGGGCAATCAGCCCCAGCATTTT
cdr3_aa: CASIQPDGGGNQPQHF

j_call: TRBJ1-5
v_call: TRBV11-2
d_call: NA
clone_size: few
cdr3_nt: TGTGCCAGCAGCTTAGATTTCTCGGTTCAGCCCCAGCATTTT
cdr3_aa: CASSLDFSVQPQHF

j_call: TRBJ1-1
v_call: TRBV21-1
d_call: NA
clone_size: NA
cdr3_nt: TGTGCCAGCAGCAATCTCGCTTTCTTT
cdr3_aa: CASSNLAFF

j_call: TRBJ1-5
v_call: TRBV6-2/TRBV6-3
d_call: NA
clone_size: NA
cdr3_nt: TGTGCCAGCAGCCCTACCCGAGGGGGTAGCAATCAGCCCCAGCATTTT
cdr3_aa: CASSPTRGGSNQPQHF

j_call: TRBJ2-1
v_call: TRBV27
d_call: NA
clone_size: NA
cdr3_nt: TGTGCCAGCCCACTCCCACTTAATGAGCAGTTCTTC
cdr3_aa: CASPLPLNEQFF

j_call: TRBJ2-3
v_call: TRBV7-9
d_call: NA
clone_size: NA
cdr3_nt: TGTGCCAGCAGTCTACCTAGTGTGGGTTTGAGGACTAGCACAGATACGCAGTATTTT
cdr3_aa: CASSLPSVGLRTSTDTQYF

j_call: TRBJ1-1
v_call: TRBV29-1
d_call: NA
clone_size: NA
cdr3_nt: TGCAGCGGGGGGACCCATACCGGGGGCACTGAAGCTTTCTTT
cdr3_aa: CSGGTHTGGTEAFF